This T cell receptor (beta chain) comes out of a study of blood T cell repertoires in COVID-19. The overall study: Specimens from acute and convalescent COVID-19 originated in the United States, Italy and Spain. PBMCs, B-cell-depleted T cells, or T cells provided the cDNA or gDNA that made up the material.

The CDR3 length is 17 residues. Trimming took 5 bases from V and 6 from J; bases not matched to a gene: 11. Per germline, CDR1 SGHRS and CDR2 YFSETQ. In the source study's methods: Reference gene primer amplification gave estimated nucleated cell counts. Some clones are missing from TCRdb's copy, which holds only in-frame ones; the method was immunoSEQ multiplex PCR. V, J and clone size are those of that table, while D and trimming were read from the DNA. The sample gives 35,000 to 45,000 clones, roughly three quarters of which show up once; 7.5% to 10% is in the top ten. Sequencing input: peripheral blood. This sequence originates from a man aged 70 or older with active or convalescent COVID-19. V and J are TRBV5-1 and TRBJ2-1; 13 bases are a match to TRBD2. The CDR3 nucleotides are TGCGCCAGCAGTCTGATCCCTACTAGCGGGGGGGGCAATGAGCAGTTCTTC. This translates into CASSLIPTSGGGNEQFF.